The clone carrying this TCR beta chain was observed a handful of times. Antigen specificity is unknown. Primers included in the PCR were 60 Vbeta and 13 Jbeta primers. In the source study's methods: Counted up in a later analysis, unique TCR beta chains came to around 80 million, with around 10 million shared. Profiling relied on immunoSEQ multiplex PCR, and the TCRdb table lists in-frame clones only, not all of them. Clone size and the V and J calls come from that table; the DNA yielded D and trimming. The repertoire holds tens of thousands of clones, with around 67% as singletons. The CDR3 loop spans 14 amino acids. Trimming cost V 1 base and J 1 base, with 7 bases left between them. CDR1 is LNHDA and CDR2 is SQIVND in the germline V gene (reference sequence). The data belong to a study of cytomegalovirus exposure and HLA in healthy donors. General study points: Most subjects' HLA-A and HLA-B alleles were reportedly predicted from TCR beta sequences. Indistinguishable V segments such as TRBV6-2 and TRBV6-3 were excluded. A list of roughly 160 TCR beta chains associated with cytomegalovirus was given.

This receptor was taken from a woman in her 50s in good health and CMV-seropositive. Sample: PBMCs. V usage is TRBV19 and J usage is TRBJ1-1; TRBD1 is a possible D gene (6 bases). CDR3 sequence: CASSIVGGNTEAFF. Here the CDR3 DNA reads TGTGCCAGTAGTATAGTAGGGGGGAACACTGAAGCTTTCTTT.